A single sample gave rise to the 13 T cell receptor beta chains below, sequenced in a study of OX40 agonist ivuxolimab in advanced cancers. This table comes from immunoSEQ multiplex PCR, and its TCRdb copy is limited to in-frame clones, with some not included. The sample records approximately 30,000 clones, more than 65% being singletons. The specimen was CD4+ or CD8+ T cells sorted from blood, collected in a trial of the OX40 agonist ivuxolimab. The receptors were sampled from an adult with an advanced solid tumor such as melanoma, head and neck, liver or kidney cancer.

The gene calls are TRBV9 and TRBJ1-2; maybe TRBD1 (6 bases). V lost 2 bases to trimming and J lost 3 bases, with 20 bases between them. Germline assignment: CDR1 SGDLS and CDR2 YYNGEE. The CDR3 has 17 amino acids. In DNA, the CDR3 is TGTGCCAGCAGCGTGGGGGGCGAAGCAACGGAATACTATGGCTACACCTTC. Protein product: CASSVGGEATEYYGYTF.

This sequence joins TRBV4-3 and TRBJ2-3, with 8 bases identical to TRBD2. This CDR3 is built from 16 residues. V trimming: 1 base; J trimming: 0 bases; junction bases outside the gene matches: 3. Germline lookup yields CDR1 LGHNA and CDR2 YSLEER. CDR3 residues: CASSQASSGSTDTQYF. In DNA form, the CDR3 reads TGCGCCAGCAGCCAAGCTTCTAGCGGGAGCACAGATACGCAGTATTTT.

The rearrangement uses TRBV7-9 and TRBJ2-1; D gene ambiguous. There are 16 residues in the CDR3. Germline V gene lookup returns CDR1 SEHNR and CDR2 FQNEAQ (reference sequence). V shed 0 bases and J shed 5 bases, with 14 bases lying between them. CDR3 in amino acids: CASSLAQAQPDNEQFF. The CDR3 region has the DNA TGTGCCAGCAGCTTAGCGCAGGCTCAACCCGACAATGAGCAGTTCTTC.

CDR3 residues: CASSQVQGIFSYNEQFF. The CDR3 DNA reads as TGCGCCAGCAGCCAAGTACAGGGGATTTTTTCCTACAATGAGCAGTTCTTC. The J gene is TRBJ2-1, the V gene TRBV4-3, with 7 bases matching TRBD1. This CDR3 has 17 residues. The germline gives CDR1 LGHNA, CDR2 YSLEER. V was clipped by 1 base and J by 1 base; unmatched bases: 7.

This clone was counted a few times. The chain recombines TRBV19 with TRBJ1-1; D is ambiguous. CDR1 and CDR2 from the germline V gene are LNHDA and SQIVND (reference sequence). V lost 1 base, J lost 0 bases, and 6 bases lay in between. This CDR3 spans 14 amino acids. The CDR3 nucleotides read TGTGCCAGTAGTATAGGGTCGGTGAACACTGAAGCTTTCTTT. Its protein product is CASSIGSVNTEAFF.

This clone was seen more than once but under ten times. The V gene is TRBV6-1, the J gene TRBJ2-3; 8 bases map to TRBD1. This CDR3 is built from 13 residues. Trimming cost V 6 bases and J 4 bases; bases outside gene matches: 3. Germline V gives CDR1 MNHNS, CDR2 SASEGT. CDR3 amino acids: CASRDRGPDTQYF. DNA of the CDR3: TGTGCCAGCAGAGACAGGGGACCAGATACGCAGTATTTT.

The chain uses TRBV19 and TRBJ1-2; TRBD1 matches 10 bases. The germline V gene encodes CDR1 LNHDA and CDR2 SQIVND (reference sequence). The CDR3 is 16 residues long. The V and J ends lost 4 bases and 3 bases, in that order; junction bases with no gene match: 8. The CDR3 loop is CASSTQTGGRDYGYTF. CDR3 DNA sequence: TGTGCCAGTAGTACACAGACAGGGGGCCGTGACTATGGCTACACCTTC.

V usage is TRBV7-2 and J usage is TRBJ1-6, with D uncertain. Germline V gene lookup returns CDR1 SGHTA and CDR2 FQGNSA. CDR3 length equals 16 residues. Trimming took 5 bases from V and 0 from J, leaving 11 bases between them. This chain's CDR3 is CASSDKASSYNSPLHF. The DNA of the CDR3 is TGTGCCAGCAGCGACAAAGCGAGCTCCTATAATTCACCCCTCCACTTT.

Written as DNA, the CDR3 is TGTGCCAGCAGTGAAGAGGGTAGTGGGGACGAGCAGTACTTC. Translated: CASSEEGSGDEQYF. J is TRBJ2-7 and V is TRBV6-1; D unresolved. Trimming pared 1 base from V and 5 bases from J, leaving 12 bases between. Germline V lookup: CDR1 MNHNS, CDR2 SASEGT. The CDR3 sequence is 14 residues long.

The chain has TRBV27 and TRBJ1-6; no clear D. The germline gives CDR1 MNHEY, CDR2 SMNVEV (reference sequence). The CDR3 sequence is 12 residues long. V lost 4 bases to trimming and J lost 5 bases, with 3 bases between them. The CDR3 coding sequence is TGTGCCAGCAGTTCCCATAATTCACCCCTCCACTTT. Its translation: CASSSHNSPLHF.

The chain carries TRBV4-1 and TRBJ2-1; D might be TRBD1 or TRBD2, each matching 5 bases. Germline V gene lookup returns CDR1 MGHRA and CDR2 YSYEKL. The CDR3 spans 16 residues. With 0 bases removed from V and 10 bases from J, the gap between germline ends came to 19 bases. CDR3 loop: CASSQEGPLGVEEQFF. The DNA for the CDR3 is TGCGCCAGCAGCCAAGAGGGGCCCCTCGGGGTGGAGGAGCAGTTCTTC.

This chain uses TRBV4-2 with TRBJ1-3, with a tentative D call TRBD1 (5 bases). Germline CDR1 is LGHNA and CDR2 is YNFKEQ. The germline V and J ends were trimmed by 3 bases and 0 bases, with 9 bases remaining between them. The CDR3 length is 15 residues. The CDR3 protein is CASSQWGSSGNTIYF. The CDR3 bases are TGTGCCAGCAGCCAGTGGGGGAGCTCTGGAAACACCATATATTTT.

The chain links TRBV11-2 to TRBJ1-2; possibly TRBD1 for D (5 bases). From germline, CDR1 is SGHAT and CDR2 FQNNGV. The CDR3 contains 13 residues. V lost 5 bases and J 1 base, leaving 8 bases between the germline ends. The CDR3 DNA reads TGTGCCAGCAGCGACAGTTTTAACTATGGCTACACCTTC. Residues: CASSDSFNYGYTF.